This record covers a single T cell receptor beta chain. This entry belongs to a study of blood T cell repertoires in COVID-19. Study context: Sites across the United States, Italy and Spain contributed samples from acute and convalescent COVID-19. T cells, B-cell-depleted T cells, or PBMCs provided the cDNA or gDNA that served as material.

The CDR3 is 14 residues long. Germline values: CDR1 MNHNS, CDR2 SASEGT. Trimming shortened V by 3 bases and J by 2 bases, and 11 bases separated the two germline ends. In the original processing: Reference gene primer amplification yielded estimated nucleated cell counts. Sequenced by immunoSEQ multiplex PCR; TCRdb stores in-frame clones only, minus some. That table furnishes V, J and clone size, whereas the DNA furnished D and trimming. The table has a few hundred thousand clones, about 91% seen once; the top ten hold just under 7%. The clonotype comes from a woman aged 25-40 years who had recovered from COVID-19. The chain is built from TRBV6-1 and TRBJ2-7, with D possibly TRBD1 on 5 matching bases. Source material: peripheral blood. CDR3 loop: CASSDRALAYEQYF. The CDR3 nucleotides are TGTGCCAGCAGTGACAGGGCCCTAGCCTACGAGCAGTACTTC.